The clone carrying this T cell receptor beta chain was observed a handful of times. The antigen remains unidentified. This sample was included in a study of identical twins. Whole-study findings and limits: Possibly, invariant MAIT and iNKT cells partly confounded zero-insertion analyses. Researchers reported excess low generation probability among twin-shared out-of-frame alpha sequences.

TCRdb re-called the 5' RACE reads with MiXCR, one entry per CDR3 protein. Altogether under 250,000 distinct CDR3 sequences are present, about 12% being singletons, with the ten largest covering 4% to 5%. CDR1 and CDR2 (germline): SGHRS, YFSETQ. V dropped 4 bases and J dropped 0; count of bases not matched to a gene: 9. The CDR3 is 16 amino acids. A further study also used this sample, focusing on yellow fever vaccine responses in identical twins.

This chain joins TRBV5-1 and TRBJ2-7; 8 positions match TRBD1. What was sequenced was memory (CD45RO+) T cells sorted from blood. This TCR derives from a woman aged 18-29 years in good health. The CDR3 region is CASSPTAGGGSYEQYF. The CDR3 DNA is TGCGCCAGCAGCCCTACCGCAGGGGGCGGCTCCTACGAGCAGTACTTC.